This TCR beta chain was profiled in a study (dated by TCRdb to between 2015 and 2017). As for the study more broadly: Whether tumor-infiltrating Tregs in breast cancer are recruited from blood Tregs or converted in situ from other CD4+ T cell subsets was tested.

To note about this clonotype: No antigen is known for it. Germline and junction disagree at one end, which may indicate a read error.

Naive CD4+ T cells were purified with the Miltenyi Naive CD4+ T Cell Isolation kit, with Tregs depleted using CD25 microbeads. Tregs, naive and memory CD4+ T cells from tumor, blood and ipsilateral draining lymph nodes of a few breast cancer patients underwent full-length TCR alpha and beta sequencing. Tumor tissue and lymph nodes from ipsilateral axillary dissection were perfused with PBS, minced and digested with collagenase I and hyaluronidase. Ficoll density gradient centrifugation was used to isolate mononuclear cells from lymph nodes or from 50 ml of peripheral blood. Sorted cell populations were confirmed by FACS to exceed 90% purity. Full-length TCR variable regions were amplified by 5' RACE PCR with constant-region reverse primers, and semi-nested PCR with Nested Universal Primer A was subsequently performed. The ReliaPrep RNA Cell Miniprep System was used to extract total RNA, which was then reverse transcribed into 5'RACE-ready cDNA with the SMARTer RACE 5'/3' Kit. Multiplex adaptors were used to barcode full-length TCR alpha and beta libraries, and the barcoded libraries were sequenced on an Illumina MiSeq. From the authors' description of their analysis: For each of nine subset-tissue groups, sequencing data from the five patients were pooled, and the groups were compared by unsupervised clustering of TCR gene usage. The Morisita-Horn index, with shared sequences weighted by their contribution to each repertoire, was used to calculate repertoire similarity. The public reads were reanalyzed by TCRdb: fastp trimming at Q25, MiXCR alignment, in-frame beta chains only. Every distinct CDR3 protein forms one entry, paired with its most common genes and DNA. TCRdb's processing, not the authors', yielded these V and J calls. The sample includes some 6,300 distinct CDR3 sequences, with approximately 55% observed a single time. The top ten clones comprise about 3% of the sample.

From the cysteine up to the phenylalanine, the CDR3 has a length of 14 residues. The only DNA kept is the CDR3, 42 bases in frame from the first base. Taken from the germline V gene (reference sequence), the CDR1 and CDR2 loops are LGHDT and YNNKEL. Results and caveats for the whole study, not just this receptor: The validation in the larger cohort was limited to a single TCR beta V-J rearrangement instead of whole repertoires. Tumor memory CD4+ T cell TCR gene usage clustered with blood and lymph node memory CD4+ cells and lymph node naive CD4+ cells. The TCR alpha and beta sequences of tumor-infiltrating Tregs showed the greatest overlap with tumor naive CD4+ T cells, followed by blood naive CD4+ T cells.

The specimen sequenced was naive CD4+ T cells sorted from a lymph node. This specimen's cell subset or site label, interpreted: naive CD4+ T cells, CD4+CD45RA+CD25-. The chain was built from TRBV3-1 and TRBJ2-7; 7 nucleotides in the junction match TRBD2. This TCR came from a female donor with breast cancer. CDR3 protein: CASSPWTRVYKQYF. The nucleotide sequence is given as TGTGCCAGCAGCCCCTGGACTAGAGTCTACAAGCAGTACTTC.